These 17 T cell receptor beta chains were all obtained from the same sample, sequenced in a study of blood T cell repertoires in COVID-19 (dated by TCRdb to 2019 to 2021). Library method: the immunoSEQ multiplex PCR assay. This is the immuneACCESS table as TCRdb keeps it, with only in-frame sequences that have V and J called. A part of the clones is gone; compared with another copy, unresolved V genes explain less than half, and the rest is unexplained. Counted in this sample were about 44,000 clones; around 90% of them appeared once. The ten largest make up 1% to 1.5% of the sample. What was sequenced was peripheral blood. These receptors were obtained from a woman aged 40 to 55 with acute or convalescent COVID-19.

The chain employs TRBV7-7 and TRBJ1-4; tentative D call: TRBD1 (5 bases). The V gene lost 5 bases and the J gene lost 4 bases, with 17 bases spanning the gap. The CDR3 runs to 16 residues. CDR1 SSHAT and CDR2 FNYEAQ come from the germline V gene (reference sequence). The CDR3 spells CASSLNGGFGNEKLFF. The DNA for the CDR3 is TGTGCCAGCAGCCTCAACGGGGGTTTTGGTAATGAAAAACTGTTTTTT.

The V and J genes are TRBV24-1 and TRBJ1-5, with D maybe TRBD1 (5 bases). The germline CDR1 and CDR2 sequences are KGHDR and SFDVKD. The CDR3 length is 14 residues. The germline V and J ends were trimmed by 3 bases and 4 bases, with 9 bases remaining between them. The CDR3 nucleotides are TGTGCCACCAGTGATAATCAGGGAAATCAGCCCCAGCATTTT. It yields the protein CATSDNQGNQPQHF.

The CDR3 DNA is TGTGCCAGCAGCCCTCGGTTCGGAGTGTCGAATTCACCCCTCCACTTT. Translating it yields CASSPRFGVSNSPLHF. This chain links TRBV6-2 or TRBV6-3 with TRBJ1-6; D remains ambiguous. V shed 6 bases and J shed 7 bases, with 19 bases lying between them. The germline CDR1 and CDR2 sequences are MNHEY and SVGEGT. The CDR3 length is 16 residues.

The chain combines TRBV4-1 with TRBJ2-1; a possible D gene is TRBD1 (5 bases). V lost 1 base to trimming and J lost 8 bases, with 9 bases between them. CDR3 length equals 13 residues. CDR1 and CDR2 (germline): MGHRA, YSYEKL. The CDR3 DNA sequence: TGCGCCAGCAGCCAAGTTGAAGGGGATGAGCAGTTCTTC. Its protein product is CASSQVEGDEQFF.

The V call is TRBV28, the J call TRBJ2-7, with D possibly TRBD2 on 5 matching bases. The V end lost 3 bases, the J end lost 0 bases, and 18 bases lay between the germline ends. The CDR3 consists of 17 residues. Germline V gene lookup returns CDR1 MDHEN and CDR2 SYDVKM. CDR3 bases: TGTGCCAGCAGTTTCGTTTATCTCGGACTCGCCTCCTACGAGCAGTACTTC. Translation gives CASSFVYLGLASYEQYF. Full variable domain (rest looked up from reference TRBV28 and TRBJ2-7): DVKVTQSSRYLVKRTGEKVFLECVQDMDHENMFWYRQDPGLGLRLIYFSYDVKMKEKGDIPEGYSVSREKKERFSLILESASTNQTSMYLCASSFVYLGLASYEQYFGPGTRLTVT.

The rearrangement joins TRBV30 to TRBJ1-4, with D possibly being TRBD1 (5 bases). Trimming took off 1 base at V and 2 bases at J, with 14 bases between the two ends. Germline CDR1 is GTSNPN and CDR2 is SVGIG (reference sequence). The CDR3 length is 16 residues. CDR3 protein: CAWSGAGSNTNEKLFF. CDR3 bases: TGTGCCTGGAGTGGGGCAGGGTCCAATACTAATGAAAAACTGTTTTTT.

The chain has TRBV10-3 and TRBJ2-3; TRBD1 matches at 8 bases. Germline lookup yields CDR1 ENHRY and CDR2 SYGVKD. V dropped 0 bases and J dropped 6; count of bases not matched to a gene: 5. The CDR3 spans 15 residues. The CDR3 here is CAISESIQGADTQYF. DNA of the CDR3: TGTGCCATCAGTGAGTCGATTCAGGGGGCGGATACGCAGTATTTT.

The chain recombines TRBV19 with TRBJ2-2; possibly TRBD1 for D (5 bases). Germline V lookup: CDR1 LNHDA, CDR2 SQIVND (reference sequence). The CDR3 consists of 13 residues. V lost 5 bases and J lost 10, with 14 bases in between. The CDR3: CASSFSGSEELFF. The DNA of the CDR3 is TGTGCCAGTAGTTTTTCAGGGTCAGAGGAGCTGTTTTTT.

V is TRBV6-4 and J is TRBJ2-3; possible D gene TRBD1, 5 bases. Trimming removed 0 bases at V and 0 bases at J, with 10 bases between. The CDR3 is 16 residues long. CDR1 and CDR2 from the germline V gene are MRHNA and SNTAGT. The CDR3 protein is CASSDSGALSTDTQYF. As DNA, the CDR3 is TGTGCCAGCAGTGACTCAGGGGCTTTGAGCACAGATACGCAGTATTTT.

About this clone: Within the sample, other DNA sequences also encode this same CDR3. The chain recombines TRBV5-4 with TRBJ2-2; TRBD2 agrees at 8 bases. Germline CDR1 is SGHNT and CDR2 is YYREEE (reference sequence). The V gene end was trimmed by 4 bases and the J gene end by 4 bases; junction bases not matched to a gene: 6. This CDR3 is built from 15 residues. For the CDR3, the DNA is TGTGCCAGCAGCCCGGGGGGGAAGGGCACCGGGGAGCTGTTTTTT. Translation gives CASSPGGKGTGELFF.

The chain recombines TRBV28 with TRBJ1-5; unclear D gene. This CDR3 spans 15 amino acids. The germline gives CDR1 MDHEN, CDR2 SYDVKM. The V gene lost 6 bases and the J gene lost 5 bases, with 17 bases spanning the gap. The CDR3 loop is CASSLGQVRDQPQHF. CDR3 nucleotide sequence: TGTGCCAGCAGCCTAGGCCAGGTGCGGGATCAGCCCCAGCATTTT.

This clone was recorded a few times. The chain uses TRBV6-2 or TRBV6-3 and TRBJ1-2; 11 bases map to TRBD1. The trim removed 2 bases at V and 8 bases at J, leaving 7 bases unmatched. This CDR3 comprises 15 residues. Germline V gene sequence: CDR1 MNHEY, CDR2 SVGEGT. CDR3 in amino acids: CASSYPLDRGQGYTF. CDR3 coding DNA: TGTGCCAGCAGTTACCCCTTGGACAGGGGGCAAGGCTACACCTTC.

The V call is TRBV9, the J call TRBJ2-1; 9 nucleotides agree with TRBD2. Trimming removed 0 bases from V and 7 bases from J; junction bases left unmatched: 2. Germline CDR1 and CDR2: SGDLS and YYNGEE. This CDR3 has 14 residues. CDR3 protein: CASSVALAGNEQFF. The CDR3 nucleotides are TGTGCCAGCAGCGTAGCCCTAGCGGGAAATGAGCAGTTCTTC.

A few counts support this clone. The chain has TRBV7-3 and TRBJ2-3, with TRBD2 matching over 10 bases. After removal of 5 bases from V and 4 bases from J, the junction contained 9 bases not matched to a gene. The length of the CDR3 is 16 residues. Germline loops: CDR1 SGHTA, CDR2 FQGTGA. The CDR3 region has the DNA TGTGCCAGCAGCCCTCAGACAGCGGGAGGGCCAGATACGCAGTATTTT. As protein: CASSPQTAGGPDTQYF. The complete variable domain, with remaining parts taken from reference TRBV7-3 and TRBJ2-3, reads GAGVSQTPSNKVTEKGKYVELRCDPISGHTALYWYRQSLGQGPEFLIYFQGTGAADDSGLPNDRFFAVRPEGSVSTLKIQRTERGDSAVYLCASSPQTAGGPDTQYFGPGTRLTVL.

The chain carries TRBV6-5 and TRBJ1-2; no definite D call. CDR1 and CDR2 from the germline V gene are MNHEY and SVGAGI. V was pared by 7 bases and J by 1 base, with 16 bases between. The CDR3 consists of 15 residues. In nucleotides, the CDR3 is TGTGCCAGCATCGCACCTGGGCTTCGTAACTATGGCTACACCTTC. Protein sequence: CASIAPGLRNYGYTF.

This sequence joins TRBV6-1 and TRBJ2-7; D unclear. Germline CDR1 is MNHNS and CDR2 is SASEGT. The CDR3 length is 11 residues. Trimming left V 2 bases short and J 7 bases short, with 6 bases between. CDR3 in DNA: TGTGCCAGCAGTGAACAAATTGAGCAGTACTTC. It encodes CASSEQIEQYF.

Only one count was recorded for this clone. This chain connects TRBV5-4 to TRBJ1-1; 7 nucleotides agree with TRBD1. The ends lost 4 bases at V and 9 bases at J; junction bases unmatched: 9. The CDR3 runs 13 residues. CDR1 is SGHNT, CDR2 YYREEE, per germline (reference sequence). The CDR3 spells CASSDGTAPKAFF. Here the CDR3 DNA reads TGTGCCAGCAGCGATGGGACAGCCCCTAAAGCTTTCTTT.